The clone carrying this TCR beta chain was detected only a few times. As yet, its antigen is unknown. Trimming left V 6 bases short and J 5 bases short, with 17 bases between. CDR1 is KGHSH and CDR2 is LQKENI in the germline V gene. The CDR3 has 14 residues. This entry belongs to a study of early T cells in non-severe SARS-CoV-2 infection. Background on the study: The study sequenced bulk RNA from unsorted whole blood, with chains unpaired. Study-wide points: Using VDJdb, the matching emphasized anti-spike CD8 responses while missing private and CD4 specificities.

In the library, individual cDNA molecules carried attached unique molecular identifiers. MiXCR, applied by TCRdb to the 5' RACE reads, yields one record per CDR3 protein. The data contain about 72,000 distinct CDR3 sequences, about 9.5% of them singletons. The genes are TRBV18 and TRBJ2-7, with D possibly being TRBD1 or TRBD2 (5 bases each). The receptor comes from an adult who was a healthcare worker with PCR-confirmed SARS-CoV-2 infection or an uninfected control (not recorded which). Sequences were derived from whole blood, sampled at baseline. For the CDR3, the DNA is TGTGCCAGCTCCGAGTCTGGGGACGGGAACGAGCAGTACTTC. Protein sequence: CASSESGDGNEQYF. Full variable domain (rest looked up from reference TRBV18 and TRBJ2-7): NAGVMQNPRHLVRRRGQEARLRCSPMKGHSHVYWYRQLPEEGLKFMVYLQKENIIDESGMPKERFSAEFPKEGPSILRIQQVVRGDSAAYFCASSESGDGNEQYFGPGTRLTVT.